The source of this TCR beta chain is a study of T cell clonotyping in hematopoietic cell transplantation. Study results and caveats: Recipient TCR diversity dropped after transplant; expanded clonotypes rose from day 30 to 180. Broader posttransplant TCR repertoire diversity was predicted by graft donor and pretransplant recipient Inverse Simpson Index values. Few recipient clonotypes overlapped donors; over 95% were de novo at given depth.

Some clones are missing from TCRdb's copy, which holds only in-frame ones; the method was immunoSEQ multiplex PCR. The sample gives approximately 10,000 clones, over 60% of which show up once; around 50% is in the top ten. On this clone: Its target is unknown.

Unmatched junction bases numbered 4, after V lost 4 bases and J lost 1 base. Germline values: CDR1 SSHAT, CDR2 FNYEAQ (reference sequence). This CDR3 has 16 amino acids. Recipients were bled about 28 days pretransplant and at posttransplant days 30, 100, 180. This sample comprised peripheral blood mononuclear cells, obtained 180 days after allogeneic stem cell transplant. V gene TRBV7-7 combines with J gene TRBJ2-2; 9 bases agree with TRBD1. This TCR came from a female patient in her fifties or sixties who had an allogeneic stem cell transplant from a related donor, so the T cells may come from the graft donor. Some clones in this sample may be carry-over from other donors' samples. CDR3 sequence reads: CASSSTGGLNTGELFF. CDR3 nucleotide sequence: TGTGCCAGCAGCTCCACAGGGGGCCTGAACACCGGGGAGCTGTTTTTT.